These 10 T cell receptor beta chains were all obtained from the same sample, sequenced in a study of T cells after yellow fever vaccination. TCRdb redid the calling of the 5' RACE reads with MiXCR, one entry per CDR3 protein. The profile shows 300,000 to 400,000 distinct CDR3 sequences, under 5% of them singletons. The sample in question was PBMCs, obtained 5 days after the yellow fever booster vaccination. All receptors come from a man aged 18 to 29 who received the YFV17D yellow fever vaccine.

This clonotype was seen a few times. The rearrangement joins TRBV4-1 to TRBJ1-1; D possibly corresponds to TRBD1 (6 bases). This CDR3 is 17 amino acids long. Germline CDR1 is MGHRA and CDR2 is YSYEKL. Deletions cut 5 bases from V and 3 bases from J, with 22 bases between. The DNA of the CDR3 is TGCGCCAGCAGCGATGGGGGGGCTGGATTTTTAGACACTGAAGCTTTCTTT. Translating gives CASSDGGAGFLDTEAFF.

This clonotype was observed a few times. The chain couples TRBV5-1 to TRBJ2-1; D gene ambiguous. The CDR3 has 14 amino acids. Germline V gives CDR1 SGHRS, CDR2 YFSETQ. V gave up 0 bases and J gave up 8 bases, with 12 bases separating them. CDR3 in amino acids: CASSLEGTVDEQFF. In DNA form, the CDR3 reads TGCGCCAGCAGCTTGGAGGGTACGGTGGATGAGCAGTTCTTC. Full variable domain (rest looked up from reference TRBV5-1 and TRBJ2-1): KAGVTQTPRYLIKTRGQQVTLSCSPISGHRSVSWYQQTPGQGLQFLFEYFSETQRNKGNFPGRFSGRQFSNSRSEMNVSTLELGDSALYLCASSLEGTVDEQFFGPGTRLTVL.

The chain uses TRBV10-1 and TRBJ1-2; D is ambiguous. Germline loops: CDR1 WNHNN, CDR2 SYGVQD (reference sequence). V shed 4 bases and J shed 10 bases, with 7 bases lying between them. The CDR3 loop spans 10 amino acids. This CDR3 reads CASSGGNYTF. DNA of the CDR3: TGCGCCAGCAGTGGTGGCAACTACACCTTC.

This chain joins TRBV24-1 and TRBJ2-5, with a tentative D call TRBD2 (5 bases). V was clipped by 3 bases and J by 5 bases, with 12 bases between them. Germline loops: CDR1 KGHDR, CDR2 SFDVKD. This CDR3 contains 14 residues. The CDR3 spells CATSDGLARETQYF. For the CDR3, the DNA is TGTGCCACCAGTGATGGCTTAGCGAGGGAGACCCAGTACTTC.

The table lists this clonotype with many counts. V gene TRBV7-9 combines with J gene TRBJ1-5; 8 nucleotides match TRBD1. In germline, CDR1 is SEHNR, CDR2 FQNEAQ (reference sequence). The CDR3 length is 18 residues. V shed 4 bases, J shed 1 base, and the junction held 12 bases outside the gene matches. The CDR3 DNA follows: TGTGCCAGCAGCTCTGTCCCCAGGGGGCAACGGAGCAATCAGCCCCAGCATTTT. It encodes CASSSVPRGQRSNQPQHF.

The J gene is TRBJ2-7, the V gene TRBV5-1; 8 positions agree with TRBD1. Per germline, CDR1 SGHRS and CDR2 YFSETQ. The CDR3 covers 15 residues. The V segment lost 2 bases and the J segment 2 bases; nucleotides outside the gene matches: 6. Here the CDR3 DNA reads TGCGCCAGCAGCTTCCTACCGGGACAGGCCTACGAGCAGTACTTC. Its protein product is CASSFLPGQAYEQYF.

This clonotype was seen only a few times. The rearrangement uses TRBV20-1 and TRBJ2-5; D perhaps matches TRBD1 (6 bases). Looked up from germline, CDR1 is DFQATT and CDR2 is SNEGSKA (reference sequence). The CDR3 runs 14 residues. The V end lost 0 bases, the J end lost 4 bases, and 12 bases lay between the germline ends. The CDR3 loop is CSARDGTMGETQYF. In DNA, the CDR3 is TGCAGTGCTAGAGATGGGACAATGGGAGAGACCCAGTACTTC.

A few counts support this clonotype. CDR3: CASSLKRYRDGYTF. CDR3 in DNA: TGCGCCAGCAGCTTGAAGCGGTATAGGGATGGCTACACCTTC. The chain links TRBV5-1 to TRBJ1-2; D is unclear. The ends were cut back, 1 base at V and 6 bases at J, with 13 bases in the middle. The germline V gene has CDR1 SGHRS and CDR2 YFSETQ. This CDR3 is built from 14 residues.

The chain carries TRBV7-2 and TRBJ1-1; tentatively, D is TRBD1 (5 bases). From germline, CDR1 is SGHTA and CDR2 FQGNSA. With 7 bases removed from V and 6 bases from J, the gap between germline ends came to 21 bases. The CDR3 loop spans 15 amino acids. The DNA of the CDR3 is TGTGCCAGCACCCGAGGCCTGGACATAGTCTCTGAAGCTTTCTTT. Translated: CASTRGLDIVSEAFF. The full variable domain, in which reference TRBV7-2 and TRBJ1-1 provide the parts outside the CDR3, is GAGVSQSPSNKVTEKGKDVELRCDPISGHTALYWYRQSLGQGLEFLIYFQGNSAPDKSGLPSDRFSAERTGGSVSTLTIQRTQQEDSAVYLCASTRGLDIVSEAFFGQGTRLTVV.

The genes are TRBV7-2 and TRBJ1-2; D remains unclear. The germline V gene has CDR1 SGHTA and CDR2 FQGNSA. Trimming took off 1 base at V and 8 bases at J, with 14 bases between the two ends. CDR3 length: 14 amino acids. The CDR3 loop reads CASSLDGSGRGYTF. The CDR3 DNA reads as TGTGCCAGCAGCTTAGACGGGTCGGGTAGGGGCTACACCTTC. Based on the CDR3 plus reference TRBV7-2 and TRBJ1-2, the full variable domain is GAGVSQSPSNKVTEKGKDVELRCDPISGHTALYWYRQSLGQGLEFLIYFQGNSAPDKSGLPSDRFSAERTGGSVSTLTIQRTQQEDSAVYLCASSLDGSGRGYTFGSGTRLTVV.